This is a list of T cell receptor beta chains from one sample in a study of metastatic and nonmetastatic thyroid tumors. TCRdb re-called clones via MiXCR from the PCR reads. The table shows about 41,000 clones, with about an eighth occurring only once. The specimen sequenced was blood. The receptors here all came from a female donor with papillary thyroid cancer or a benign thyroid nodule (not recorded which). Some clones in this sample may be carry-over from other donors' samples. CDR3s include the opening cysteine and the closing phenylalanine or tryptophan. Fields, in order: V gene, J gene, D gene, clone size, CDR3 protein, CDR3 DNA. D genes are given only for firm matches. The size entry is marked missing in some rows and otherwise reads once, few, many or a size class.

TRBV20-1	TRBJ1-1	NA	many	CSAADRRAFF	TGCAGTGCCGCCGACAGGAGAGCTTTCTTT
TRBV28	TRBJ2-3	NA	many	CASSWGTDTQYF	TGTGCCAGCAGTTGGGGCACAGATACGCAGTATTTT
TRBV2	TRBJ1-5	NA	many	CASSEGVGNQPQHF	TGTGCCAGCAGTGAAGGGGTTGGCAATCAGCCCCAGCATTTT
TRBV20-1	TRBJ2-7	TRBD2	many	CSAREGTSLTYEQYF	TGCAGTGCTAGAGAGGGGACTAGCTTAACCTACGAGCAGTACTTC
TRBV7-2	TRBJ2-1	NA	many	CASSFPTSANNEQFF	TGTGCCAGCAGCTTTCCGACTTCAGCCAACAATGAGCAGTTCTTC
TRBV28	TRBJ2-2	TRBD2	NA	CASSLPRTSGISSTGELFF	TGTGCCAGCAGTTTACCCAGGACTAGCGGGATCTCGAGCACCGGGGAGCTGTTTTTT
TRBV20-1	TRBJ2-1	TRBD2	NA	CSASTSGVSSSYNEQFF	TGCAGTGCAAGTACTAGCGGGGTAAGTAGCTCCTACAATGAGCAGTTCTTC
TRBV7-9	TRBJ2-1	TRBD2	many	CASSLASGSFNEQFF	TGTGCCAGCAGCTTGGCTAGCGGGAGTTTCAATGAGCAGTTCTTC
TRBV30	TRBJ1-1	NA	many	CAWSVPPQQTEAFF	TGTGCCTGGAGTGTACCCCCCCAACAGACAGAAGCTTTCTTT
TRBV4-2	TRBJ1-1	NA	many	CASSQDLRAGRGVAEAFF	TGTGCCAGCAGCCAAGATCTGCGGGCAGGAAGGGGGGTCGCTGAAGCTTTCTTT
TRBV2	TRBJ1-1	NA	many	CASSLQTAANTEAFF	TGTGCCAGCAGCCTACAGACAGCAGCTAACACTGAAGCTTTCTTT
TRBV4-1	TRBJ1-3	NA	once	CASSQGCASSGNTIYF	TGCGCCAGCAGCCAGGGGTGTGCTAGCTCTGGGAACACCATATATTTT
TRBV10-2	TRBJ2-7	TRBD1	many	CANAVQGAAVTEQYF	TGCGCCAACGCTGTACAGGGGGCGGCTGTAACCGAGCAGTACTTC
TRBV25-1	TRBJ2-2	NA	many	CASSPRSTGELFF	TGTGCCAGCAGTCCGAGATCTACCGGGGAGCTGTTTTTT